The entry below gives a single T cell receptor beta chain sequence along with its context. Repertoires were generated with immunoSEQ multiplex PCR, while TCRdb's copy carries only in-frame clones and drops some. The sample has about 480,000 clones; 70% to 90% are singletons. Cohorts were based on clinical histories the participants reported. The sample belongs to a study of blood T cell repertoires in COVID-19. Study context: In each case, the material was cDNA or gDNA derived from T cells, B-cell-depleted T cells, or PBMCs.

This TCR was recovered from a woman between 18 and 30 years old with acute COVID-19. The sample consisted of PBMCs or T cells enriched from blood (not recorded which).

CDR3 amino acids: CATGQTVYNEQFF. For the CDR3, the DNA is TGTGCCACAGGGCAGACGGTGTACAATGAGCAGTTCTTC. The V gene is TRBV10-3, the J gene TRBJ2-1; a possible D gene is TRBD1 (5 bases). CDR3 size: 13 residues. The germline V gene encodes CDR1 ENHRY and CDR2 SYGVKD. Trimming removed 10 bases at V and 4 bases at J, with 14 bases between.